Listed below are T cell receptor beta chains from one sample, sequenced in a study of cytomegalovirus exposure and HLA in healthy donors. This table comes from immunoSEQ multiplex PCR, and its TCRdb copy is limited to in-frame clones, with some not included. The sample lists approximately 160,000 clones, around 80% seen once, with about 4.3% in the top ten. Source material: PBMCs. These receptors originate from a woman between 45 and 65 years old in good health and CMV-seropositive. Each CDR3 is given with its conserved first and last residue. Fields, in order: V gene, D gene, J gene, CDR3 protein, CDR3 DNA. D genes are given only for firm matches.

TRBV10-2	TRBD1	TRBJ1-4	CASSEVWTGADNEKLFF	TGCGCCAGCAGTGAGGTGTGGACAGGGGCCGACAATGAAAAACTGTTTTTT
TRBV19	NA	TRBJ1-3	CASSLGVGNTIYF	TGTGCCAGTAGTCTCGGAGTTGGAAACACCATATATTTT
TRBV6-4	NA	TRBJ1-2	CASSPRGGADGYTF	TGTGCCAGCAGTCCAAGAGGGGGGGCTGATGGCTACACCTTC
TRBV5-4	TRBD1	TRBJ2-7	CASSLGGQGVYEQYF	TGTGCCAGCAGCTTGGGGGGACAGGGGGTCTACGAGCAGTACTTC
TRBV4-2	NA	TRBJ2-3	CASSQDIHRGARDTQYF	TGTGCCAGCAGCCAAGATATCCATCGGGGGGCGCGGGATACGCAGTATTTT
TRBV9	TRBD1	TRBJ2-3	CASSVGYGTGYTDTQYF	TGTGCCAGCAGCGTAGGATACGGGACAGGGTACACAGATACGCAGTATTTT
TRBV5-1	NA	TRBJ2-5	CASSPPGETQYF	TGCGCCAGCAGCCCCCCCGGAGAGACCCAGTACTTC
TRBV5-1	TRBD1	TRBJ1-1	CASSADRARVNTEAFF	TGCGCCAGCAGCGCGGACAGGGCCCGCGTGAACACTGAAGCTTTCTTT
TRBV7-3	TRBD1	TRBJ2-2	CASSRDRNTGELFF	TGTGCCAGCAGCAGGGACAGGAACACCGGGGAGCTGTTTTTT
TRBV4-3	TRBD2	TRBJ2-4	CASSQVPVTSGRGLAKNIQYF	TGCGCCAGCAGCCAAGTACCTGTGACTAGCGGGAGAGGACTAGCCAAAAACATTCAGTACTTC